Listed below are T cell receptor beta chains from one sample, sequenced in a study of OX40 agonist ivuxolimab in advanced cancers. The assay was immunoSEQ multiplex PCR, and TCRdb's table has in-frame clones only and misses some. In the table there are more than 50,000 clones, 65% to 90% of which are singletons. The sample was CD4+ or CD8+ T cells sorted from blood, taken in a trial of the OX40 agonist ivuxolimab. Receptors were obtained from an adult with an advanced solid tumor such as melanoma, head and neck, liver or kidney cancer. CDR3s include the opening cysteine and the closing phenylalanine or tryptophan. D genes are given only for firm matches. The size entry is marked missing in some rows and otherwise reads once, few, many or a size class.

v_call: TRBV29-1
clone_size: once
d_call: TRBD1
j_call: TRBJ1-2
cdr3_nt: TGCAGCGCACTAATCACCGGGACAGGGGATGGCTACACCTTC
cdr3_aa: CSALITGTGDGYTF

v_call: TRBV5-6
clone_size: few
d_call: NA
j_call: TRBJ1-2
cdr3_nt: TGTGCCAGCAGCTTGGCTGGGGAAGCGGAACATGGCTACACCTTC
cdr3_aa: CASSLAGEAEHGYTF

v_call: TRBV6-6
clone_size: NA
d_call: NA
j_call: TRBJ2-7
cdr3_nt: TGTGCCAGCAGTTACTCAGGGGCCCACGAGCAGTACTTC
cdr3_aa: CASSYSGAHEQYF

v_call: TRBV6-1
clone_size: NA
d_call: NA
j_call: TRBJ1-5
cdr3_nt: TGTGCCAGCAGTGAAAGGGGTTTCAATCAGCCCCAGCATTTT
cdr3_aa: CASSERGFNQPQHF

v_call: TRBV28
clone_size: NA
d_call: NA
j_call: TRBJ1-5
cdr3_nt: TGTGCCAGCCTTGAGGGGGGTGTTAGTCGCAATCAGCCCCAGCATTTT
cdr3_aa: CASLEGGVSRNQPQHF

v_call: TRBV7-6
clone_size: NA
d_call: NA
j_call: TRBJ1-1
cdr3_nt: TGTGCCAGCAGCTTAGCGCTAGTTCCGTTGAACACTGAAGCTTTCTTT
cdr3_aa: CASSLALVPLNTEAFF

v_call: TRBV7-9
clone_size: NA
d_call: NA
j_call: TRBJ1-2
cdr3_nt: TGTGCCAGCAGCTTAGCGTCAGGTCAGGCTGACGGCTACACCTTC
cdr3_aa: CASSLASGQADGYTF

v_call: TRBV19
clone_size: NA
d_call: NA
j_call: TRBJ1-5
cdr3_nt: TGTGCCAGTAGTCCCCAAAGTGGCAGCAATCAGCCCCAGCATTTT
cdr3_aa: CASSPQSGSNQPQHF

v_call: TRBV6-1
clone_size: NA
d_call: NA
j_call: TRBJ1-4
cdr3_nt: TGTGCCAGCAGAGGGATGATTAATGAAAAACTGTTTTTT
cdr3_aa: CASRGMINEKLFF

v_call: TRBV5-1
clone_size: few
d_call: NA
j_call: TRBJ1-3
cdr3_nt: TGCGCCAGCAGCAAAGGTCAGGGCTCTGGAAACACCATATATTTT
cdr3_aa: CASSKGQGSGNTIYF

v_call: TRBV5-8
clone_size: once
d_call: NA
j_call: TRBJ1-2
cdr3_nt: TGTGCCAGCAGCTTGTGGAGGGCTGGCTACACCTTC
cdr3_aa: CASSLWRAGYTF

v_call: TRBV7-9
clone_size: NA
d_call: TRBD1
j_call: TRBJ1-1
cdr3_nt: TGTGCCAGCAGCTCCCCCGGGACAGGGAACACTGAAGCTTTCTTT
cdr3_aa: CASSSPGTGNTEAFF

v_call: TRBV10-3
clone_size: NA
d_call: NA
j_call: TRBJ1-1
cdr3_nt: TGTGCCATCAGTGGAGAGTTGAACACTGAAGCTTTCTTT
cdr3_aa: CAISGELNTEAFF

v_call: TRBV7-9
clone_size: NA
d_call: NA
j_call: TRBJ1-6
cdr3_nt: TGTGCCAGCAGCACCGTAGGGGGTTCACCCCTCCACTTT
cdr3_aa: CASSTVGGSPLHF

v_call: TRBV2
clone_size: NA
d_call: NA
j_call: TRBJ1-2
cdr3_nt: TGTGCCAGCACTCGGGACAAGACTTACTACACCTTC
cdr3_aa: CASTRDKTYYTF

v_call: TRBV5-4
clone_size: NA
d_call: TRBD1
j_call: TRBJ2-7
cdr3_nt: TGTGCCAGCAGCCGAGGGGACAGCGGATCCTACGAGCAGTACTTC
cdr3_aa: CASSRGDSGSYEQYF

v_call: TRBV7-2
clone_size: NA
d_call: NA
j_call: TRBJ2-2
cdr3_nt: TGTGCCAGCAGCTCGGATACGAACACCGGGGAGCTGTTTTTT
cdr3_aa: CASSSDTNTGELFF

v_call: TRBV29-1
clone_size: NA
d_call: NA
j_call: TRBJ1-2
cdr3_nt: TGCAGCGTTGAAGACGGCAGAGCGTGGGACTATGGCTACACCTTC
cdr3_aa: CSVEDGRAWDYGYTF

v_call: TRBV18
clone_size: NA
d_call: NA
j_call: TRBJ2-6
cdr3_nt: TGTGCCAGCTCGTCCGCTGGCCGCTCTGGGGCCAACGTCCTGACTTTC
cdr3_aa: CASSSAGRSGANVLTF

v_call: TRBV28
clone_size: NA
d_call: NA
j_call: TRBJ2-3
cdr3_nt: TGTGCCAGCAGTTTATTGACAGATACGCAGTATTTT
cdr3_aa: CASSLLTDTQYF

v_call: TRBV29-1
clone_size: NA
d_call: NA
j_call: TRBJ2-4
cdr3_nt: TGCAGCGTTGAAACCGGGGCAAACATTCAGTACTTC
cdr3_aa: CSVETGANIQYF

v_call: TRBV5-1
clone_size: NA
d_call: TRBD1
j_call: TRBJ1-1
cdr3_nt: TGCGCCAGCAGCGGATCAGGGGGTATGAACACTGAAGCTTTCTTT
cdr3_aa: CASSGSGGMNTEAFF

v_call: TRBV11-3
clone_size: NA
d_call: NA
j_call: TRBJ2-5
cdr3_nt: TGTGCCAGCAGCTTAGATGGGGTGGAGACCCAGTACTTC
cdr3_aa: CASSLDGVETQYF

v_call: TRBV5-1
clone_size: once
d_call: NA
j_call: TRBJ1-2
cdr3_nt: TGCGCCAGCAGCTTGGAGGCAGACGCTAACTATGGCTACACCTTC
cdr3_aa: CASSLEADANYGYTF

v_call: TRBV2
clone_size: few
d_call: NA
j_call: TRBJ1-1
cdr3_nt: TGTGCCAGCAGTGAAACTGACATGAACACTGAAGCTTTCTTT
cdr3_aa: CASSETDMNTEAFF

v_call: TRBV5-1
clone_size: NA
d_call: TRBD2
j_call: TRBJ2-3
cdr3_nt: TGCGCCAGCAGCTTGGGCGGGACTAGCGGGAGTTTCACAGATACGCAGTATTTT
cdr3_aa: CASSLGGTSGSFTDTQYF

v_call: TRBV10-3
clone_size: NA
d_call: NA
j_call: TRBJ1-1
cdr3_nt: TGTGCCATCAGTGAGGGGGCCGGGGAGGGTGTCACTGAAGCTTTCTTT
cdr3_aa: CAISEGAGEGVTEAFF

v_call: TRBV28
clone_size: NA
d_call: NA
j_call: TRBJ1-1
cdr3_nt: TGTGCCAGCAGCCTTGGTGGGCCCAGGGGATACACTGAAGCTTTCTTT
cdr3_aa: CASSLGGPRGYTEAFF

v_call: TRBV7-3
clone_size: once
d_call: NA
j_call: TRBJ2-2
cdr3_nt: TGTGCCAGCAGCTTATCACGGAACACCGGGGAGCTGTTTTTT
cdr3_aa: CASSLSRNTGELFF

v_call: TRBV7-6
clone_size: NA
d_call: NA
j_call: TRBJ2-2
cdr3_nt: TGTGCCAGCAGGGCTTACGGGGCCACCGGGGAGCTGTTTTTT
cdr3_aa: CASRAYGATGELFF

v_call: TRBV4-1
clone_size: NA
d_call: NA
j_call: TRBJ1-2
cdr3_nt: TGCGCCAGCAGCCAAGTCGGGGGAAGCGGCTACACCTTC
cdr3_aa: CASSQVGGSGYTF

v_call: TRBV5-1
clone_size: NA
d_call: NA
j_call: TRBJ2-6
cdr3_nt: TGCGCCAGCAGCTCGGGGGCGAGCTCTGGGGCCAACGTCCTGACTTTC
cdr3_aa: CASSSGASSGANVLTF

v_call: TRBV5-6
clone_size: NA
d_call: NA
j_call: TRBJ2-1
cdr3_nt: TGTGCCAGCAGCTTACGGTGGACCGGTAGCTCCTACAATGAGCAGTTCTTC
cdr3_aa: CASSLRWTGSSYNEQFF

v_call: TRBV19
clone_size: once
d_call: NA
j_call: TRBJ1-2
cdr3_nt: TGTGCCAGTAGTCCGGGACCGAATAATGGCTACACCTTC
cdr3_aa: CASSPGPNNGYTF

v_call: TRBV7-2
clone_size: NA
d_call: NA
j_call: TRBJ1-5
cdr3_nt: TGTGCCAGCAGCCGCGGGGATAGCAATCAGCCCCAGCATTTT
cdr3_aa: CASSRGDSNQPQHF